This T cell receptor (beta chain) was obtained from a study of CD8+ T cells in alopecia areata. Germline V CDR1 and CDR2: SGHTA, FQGNSA. Losses at the gene ends were 5 bases for V and 3 bases for J; bases not matched to a gene: 13. CDR3 length: 17 amino acids. cDNA serving as the sequencing template came from extracted, reverse transcribed RNA. The repertoire was sequenced with immunoSEQ multiplex PCR; TCRdb's copy has only in-frame clones and lacks some. The sample lists about 140,000 clones; under 60% were seen once. The chain links TRBV7-2 to TRBJ2-5; 9 bases fit TRBD2. The sequence came from a human donor with alopecia areata. The material sequenced was CD4+ T cells sorted from blood, taken at week 0. The DNA for the CDR3 is TGTGCCAGCAGCCCCCGCGCTGGGCGGGGGGGCAAAGAGACCCAGTACTTC. Amino acids: CASSPRAGRGGKETQYF.